This entry describes one TCR beta chain. Libraries were prepared by immunoSEQ multiplex PCR; TCRdb keeps only in-frame clonotypes and omits some of them. The table records about 170,000 clones, 88% of them present only once. Time point: blood 4 weeks post-SBRT, at nephrectomy. Noted treatment: 15 Gy SBRT to primary tumor, nephrectomy 4 weeks later. Nephrectomy followed 15 Gy stereotactic body radiation by 4 weeks. This sample is drawn from a study of radiation and T cells in renal cell carcinoma. Between the trimmed V and J ends, which lost 6 bases and 3 bases, there was a span of 24 bases. The germline V gene encodes CDR1 SQVTM and CDR2 ANQGSEA. This CDR3 is built from 17 residues.

The sample here was blood, taken from a patient whose treatment included radiotherapy and nephrectomy. The chain carries TRBV29-1 and TRBJ1-5, with D unresolved. The TCR comes from a woman between 50 and 59 years old with renal cell carcinoma. The CDR3 protein is CSVTCPCCGRANQPQHF. The CDR3 DNA sequence: TGCAGCGTGACTTGTCCTTGCTGTGGAAGAGCCAATCAGCCCCAGCATTTT.